This entry lists 15 T cell receptor beta chains sequenced from one sample in a study of shared clonotypes between healthy human individuals. Naive CD8 cells were CD45RO-negative, positively selected for CCR7, excluding terminally differentiated effector memory CD45RA+ cells. Profiling relied on immunoSEQ multiplex PCR, and the TCRdb table lists in-frame clones only, not all of them. In the table there are 550,000 to 650,000 clones, about 95% of which are singletons. Material for sequencing was naive CD8+ T cells sorted from blood. These receptors were taken from a woman aged 25 to 45 in good health.

This clone occurred once. The gene calls are TRBV5-1 and TRBJ1-2; the match to TRBD1 covers 9 bases. J lost 2 bases, V lost 4 bases, and 6 bases had no gene match. Germline V gene data show CDR1 as SGHRS and CDR2 as YFSETQ. This CDR3 is 15 amino acids long. For the CDR3, the DNA is TGCGCCAGCAGCCCGTGGACAGGGGACAACTATGGCTACACCTTC. Amino acid sequence: CASSPWTGDNYGYTF.

This chain joins TRBV11-2 and TRBJ2-7; possibly TRBD1 for D (5 bases). This CDR3 is 14 amino acids long. Trimming stripped 4 bases from V and 3 bases from J, with 13 bases between. Germline lookup yields CDR1 SGHAT and CDR2 FQNNGV. The CDR3 is CASSSTEANYEQYF. Here the CDR3 DNA reads TGTGCCAGCAGCTCGACAGAAGCTAACTACGAGCAGTACTTC.

CDR3 nucleotide sequence: TGTGCCAGCATGTTGGGGGGGCCCGACCAGAATGGCTACACCTTC. Its protein is CASMLGGPDQNGYTF. This rearrangement joins TRBV2 to TRBJ1-2, with D perhaps TRBD1 (6 bases). The CDR3 loop spans 15 amino acids. CDR1 is SNHLY, CDR2 FYNNEI, per germline. V shed 7 bases and J shed 6 bases, with 21 bases lying between them.

The chain combines TRBV6-6 with TRBJ2-7; D gene uncertain. The CDR3 extends over 14 amino acids. The germline CDR1 and CDR2 sequences are MNHNY and SVGAGI (reference sequence). The V end was cut by 1 base, the J end by 6 bases, with 13 bases between. CDR3 in amino acids: CASSYFTARGEQYF. The CDR3 coding sequence is TGTGCCAGCAGTTACTTTACGGCCCGCGGCGAGCAGTACTTC.

The DNA for the CDR3 is TGTGCCAGCAGTGAAATTGGCTCCTACAATGAGCAGTTCTTC. As protein: CASSEIGSYNEQFF. The genes are TRBV6-1 and TRBJ2-1; no reliable D call. V was trimmed by 2 bases and J by 0 bases, leaving 5 bases between them. The CDR3 totals 14 residues. Germline V CDR1 and CDR2: MNHNS, SASEGT.

The chain is built from TRBV10-1 and TRBJ2-7; 9 nucleotides match TRBD2. Trimming took 6 bases from V and 4 from J; bases not matched to a gene: 19. Germline values: CDR1 WNHNN, CDR2 SYGVQD (reference sequence). The CDR3 extends over 18 amino acids. The CDR3 sequence is CASSLPGLAWGAVYEQYF. In DNA, the CDR3 is TGCGCCAGCAGCCTTCCGGGACTAGCCTGGGGAGCGGTATACGAGCAGTACTTC.

The genes are TRBV13 and TRBJ2-1, with D perhaps matching TRBD2 (6 bases). The CDR3 extends over 14 amino acids. Per germline, CDR1 PRHDT and CDR2 FYEKMQ (reference sequence). Deletions cut 5 bases from V and 4 bases from J, with 12 bases between. The CDR3 region is CASSHTREYNEQFF. In DNA, the CDR3 is TGTGCCAGCAGCCACACCCGGGAGTACAATGAGCAGTTCTTC.

V and J are TRBV7-9 and TRBJ2-7; 9 bases fit TRBD2. This CDR3 is 14 amino acids long. Trimming took 2 bases from V and 5 from J; bases not matched to a gene: 4. Germline CDR1 reads SEHNR; CDR2 reads FQNEAQ (reference sequence). CDR3 DNA sequence: TGTGCCAGCAGCTTACAGTTAGCGGGAGACGAGCAGTACTTC. Its translation is CASSLQLAGDEQYF.

The chain links TRBV19 to TRBJ1-2, with a weak D call TRBD1 (6 bases). CDR3 length equals 13 residues. Germline V CDR1 and CDR2: LNHDA, SQIVND (reference sequence). Between the trimmed V and J ends, which lost 10 bases and 5 bases, there was a span of 17 bases. DNA of the CDR3: TGTGCCACCCATGGGGGACACTCTTATGGCTACACCTTC. Encoded protein: CATHGGHSYGYTF.

The gene calls are TRBV14 and TRBJ2-3, with unresolved D. This CDR3 spans 13 amino acids. The germline V and J ends were trimmed by 3 bases and 2 bases, with 6 bases remaining between them. In germline, CDR1 is SGHDN, CDR2 FVKESK. The CDR3: CASSHLITDTQYF. In DNA, the CDR3 is TGTGCCAGCAGCCATCTGATCACAGATACGCAGTATTTT.

The chain couples TRBV6-1 to TRBJ2-5; D ambiguous. This CDR3 has 11 amino acids. Trimming stripped 1 base from V and 14 bases from J, with 11 bases between. The V gene's germline CDR1 is MNHNS and CDR2 SASEGT. This chain's CDR3 is CASSEVWTDYF. The CDR3 region has the DNA TGTGCCAGCAGTGAAGTTTGGACGGACTACTTC.

The chain employs TRBV5-1 and TRBJ1-6; D gene uncertain. This CDR3 spans 13 amino acids. CDR1 is SGHRS and CDR2 is YFSETQ in the germline V gene. Trimming took off 0 bases at V and 8 bases at J, with 6 bases between the two ends. This chain's CDR3 is CASSLALDSPLHF. The DNA for the CDR3 is TGCGCCAGCAGCTTGGCATTAGATTCACCCCTCCACTTT. Full variable domain (rest looked up from reference TRBV5-1 and TRBJ1-6): KAGVTQTPRYLIKTRGQQVTLSCSPISGHRSVSWYQQTPGQGLQFLFEYFSETQRNKGNFPGRFSGRQFSNSRSEMNVSTLELGDSALYLCASSLALDSPLHFGNGTRLTVT.

The gene calls are TRBV7-9 and TRBJ2-5; 7 bases fit TRBD1. Germline-derived CDR1 and CDR2 are SEHNR and FQNEAQ (reference sequence). Trimming removed 5 bases from V and 1 base from J; junction bases left unmatched: 7. The CDR3 runs to 15 residues. The CDR3 loop reads CASSLRDRLQETQYF. As DNA, the CDR3 is TGTGCCAGCAGCCTCCGGGACAGACTCCAAGAGACCCAGTACTTC.

The chain couples TRBV27 to TRBJ2-1; the match to TRBD1 covers 12 bases. V lost 7 bases, J lost 7 bases, and 8 bases stayed unmatched. The germline V gene encodes CDR1 MNHEY and CDR2 SMNVEV (reference sequence). This CDR3 contains 15 residues. CDR3 loop: CASTAGTGGSNEQFF. The DNA of the CDR3 is TGTGCCAGCACCGCCGGGACAGGGGGCTCGAATGAGCAGTTCTTC.

This clone was seen a single time. The chain employs TRBV28 and TRBJ1-3, with 8 bases identical to TRBD1. Germline CDR1 MDHEN, CDR2 SYDVKM. There are 15 residues in the CDR3. V was clipped by 7 bases and J by 4 bases; unmatched bases: 9. DNA for the CDR3: TGTGCCAGCAAGGGACAGGTAAAATCCGGAAACACCATATATTTT. Translation: CASKGQVKSGNTIYF.